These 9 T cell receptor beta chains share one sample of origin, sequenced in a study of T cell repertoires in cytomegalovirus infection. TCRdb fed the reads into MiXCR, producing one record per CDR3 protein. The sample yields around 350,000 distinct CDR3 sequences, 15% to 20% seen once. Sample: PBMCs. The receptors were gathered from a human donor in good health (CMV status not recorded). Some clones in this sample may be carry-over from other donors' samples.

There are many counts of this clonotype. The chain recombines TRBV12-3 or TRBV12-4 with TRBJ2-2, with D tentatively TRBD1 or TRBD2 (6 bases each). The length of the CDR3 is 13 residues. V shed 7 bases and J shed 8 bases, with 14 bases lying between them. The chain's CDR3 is CASNEQGGGELFF. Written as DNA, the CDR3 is TGTGCCAGCAACGAACAGGGAGGAGGGGAGCTGTTTTTT.

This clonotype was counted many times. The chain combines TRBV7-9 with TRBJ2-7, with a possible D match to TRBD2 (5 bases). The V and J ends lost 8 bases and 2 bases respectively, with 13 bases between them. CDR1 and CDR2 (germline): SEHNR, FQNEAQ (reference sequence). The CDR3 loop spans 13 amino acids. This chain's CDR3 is CASSTGSTYEQYF. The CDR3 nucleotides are TGTGCCAGCTCCACGGGATCGACCTACGAGCAGTACTTC.

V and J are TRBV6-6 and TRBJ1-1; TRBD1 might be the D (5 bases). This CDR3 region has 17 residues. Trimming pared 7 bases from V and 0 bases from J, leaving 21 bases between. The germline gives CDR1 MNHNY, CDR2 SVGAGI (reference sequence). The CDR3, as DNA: TGTGCCAGCACCGCTGACAGACCCTCTCGTATGAACACTGAAGCTTTCTTT. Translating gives CASTADRPSRMNTEAFF.

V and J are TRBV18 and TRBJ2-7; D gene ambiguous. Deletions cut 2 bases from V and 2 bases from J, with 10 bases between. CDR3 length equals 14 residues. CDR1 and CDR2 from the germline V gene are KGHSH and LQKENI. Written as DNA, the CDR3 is TGTGCCAGCTCACCAGAAACCTGGGCCTACGAGCAGTACTTC. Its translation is CASSPETWAYEQYF.

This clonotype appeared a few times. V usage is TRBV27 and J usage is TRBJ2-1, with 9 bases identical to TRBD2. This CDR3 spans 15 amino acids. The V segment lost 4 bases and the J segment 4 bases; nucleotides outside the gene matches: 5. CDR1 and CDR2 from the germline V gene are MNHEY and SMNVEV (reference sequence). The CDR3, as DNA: TGTGCCAGCAGTTCGACTAGCGGAAATTACAATGAGCAGTTCTTC. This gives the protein CASSSTSGNYNEQFF.

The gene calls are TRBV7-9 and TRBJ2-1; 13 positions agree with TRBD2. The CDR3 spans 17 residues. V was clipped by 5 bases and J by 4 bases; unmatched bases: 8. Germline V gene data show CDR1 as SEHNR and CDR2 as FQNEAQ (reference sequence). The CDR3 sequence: CASSMGLAGILYNEQFF. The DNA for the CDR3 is TGTGCCAGCAGCATGGGACTAGCGGGGATTTTATACAATGAGCAGTTCTTC.

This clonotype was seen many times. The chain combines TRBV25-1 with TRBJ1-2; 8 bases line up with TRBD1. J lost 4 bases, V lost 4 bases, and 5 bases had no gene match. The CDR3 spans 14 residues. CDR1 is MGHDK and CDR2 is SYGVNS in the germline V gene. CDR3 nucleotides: TGTGCCAGCAGTGGGGTCGACAGGGGCTATGGCTACACCTTC. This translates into CASSGVDRGYGYTF.

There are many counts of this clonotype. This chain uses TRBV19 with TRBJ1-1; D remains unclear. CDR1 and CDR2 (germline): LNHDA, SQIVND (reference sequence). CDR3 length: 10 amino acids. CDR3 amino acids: CGAGNTEAFF. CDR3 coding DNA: TGTGGTGCGGGTAACACTGAAGCTTTCTTT.

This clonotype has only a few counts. CDR3 in DNA: TGTGCCAGGGAGACTCGACGAAAGGGCAATGAGCAGTTCTTC. Its translation: CARETRRKGNEQFF. The V and J genes are TRBV7-9 and TRBJ2-1, with D uncertain. The CDR3 runs to 14 residues. Trimming shortened V by 9 bases and J by 6 bases, and 18 bases separated the two germline ends. Looked up from germline, CDR1 is SEHNR and CDR2 is FQNEAQ (reference sequence).